The clone carrying this T cell receptor beta chain was counted many times. The sample originates from a study of neurological immune-mediated disorders. For the unsorted libraries, 2 million PBMCs stored at -80 C served as input. Germline CDR1 and CDR2: SGHKS and YYEKEE (reference sequence). CDR3 length: 14 amino acids. Trimming took off 0 bases at V and 6 bases at J, with 10 bases between the two ends. The cDNA came from 5'RACE, which used 10-nucleotide random UMIs. In TCRdb, the 5' RACE reads were re-called with MiXCR into one record per CDR3 protein. The table has about 30,000 distinct CDR3 sequences, roughly 15% seen once; the top ten hold 25% to 30%.

This sequence originates from a man between 65 and 85 years old in good health. The chain is built from TRBV5-5 and TRBJ2-1; D ambiguous. Sequencing used PBMCs. The CDR3 DNA reads as TGTGCCAGCAGCTTGGACTCGACCTCCAATGAGCAGTTCTTC. Amino acid sequence: CASSLDSTSNEQFF.